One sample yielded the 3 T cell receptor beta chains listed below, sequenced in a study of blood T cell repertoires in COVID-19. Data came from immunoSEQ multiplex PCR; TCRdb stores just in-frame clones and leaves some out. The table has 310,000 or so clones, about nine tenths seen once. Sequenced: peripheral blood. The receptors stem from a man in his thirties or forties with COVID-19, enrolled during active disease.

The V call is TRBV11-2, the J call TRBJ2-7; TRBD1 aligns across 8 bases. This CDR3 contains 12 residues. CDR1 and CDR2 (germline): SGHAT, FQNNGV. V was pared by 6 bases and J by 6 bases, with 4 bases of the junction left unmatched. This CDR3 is CASSNRGTEQYF. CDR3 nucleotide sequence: TGTGCCAGCAGTAACAGGGGGACCGAGCAGTACTTC.

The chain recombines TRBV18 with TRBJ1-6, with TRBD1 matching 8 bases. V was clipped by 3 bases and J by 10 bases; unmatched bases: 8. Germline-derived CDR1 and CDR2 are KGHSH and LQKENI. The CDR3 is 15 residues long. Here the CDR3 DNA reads TGTGCCAGCTCACCGTCGGACAGGGCTGGCTCACCCCTCCACTTT. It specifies CASSPSDRAGSPLHF.

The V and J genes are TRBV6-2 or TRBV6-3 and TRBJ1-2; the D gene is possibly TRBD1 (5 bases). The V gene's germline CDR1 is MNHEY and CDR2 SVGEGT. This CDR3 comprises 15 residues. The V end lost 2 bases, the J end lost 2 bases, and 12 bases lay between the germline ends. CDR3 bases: TGTGCCAGCAGTTACCCACTCGGGGGAAACTATGGCTACACCTTC. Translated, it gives CASSYPLGGNYGYTF.